The 32 T cell receptor beta chains in this list originate from one sample, sequenced in a study of T cells after yellow fever vaccination. In TCRdb, the 5' RACE reads were re-called with MiXCR into one record per CDR3 protein. Of 450,000 to 550,000 distinct CDR3 sequences in the sample, roughly 19% were seen once. The material sequenced was PBMCs, taken 15 days after the yellow fever booster vaccination. The source of these receptors is a man aged 25-45 years who received the YFV17D yellow fever vaccine.

The chain combines TRBV20-1 with TRBJ2-3, with 12 bases aligning to TRBD2. In germline, CDR1 is DFQATT, CDR2 SNEGSKA (reference sequence). The CDR3 has 17 residues. V lost 8 bases and J lost 5; bases outside the gene matches: 17. The CDR3 DNA is TGCAGTATCAGAGTCCTAGCGGGAGGGCCGGATATAGATACGCAGTATTTT. Its protein is CSIRVLAGGPDIDTQYF.

The chain carries TRBV2 and TRBJ1-1; the D is unclear. The CDR3 is 13 residues long. Germline loops: CDR1 SNHLY, CDR2 FYNNEI. Trimming removed 3 bases at V and 3 bases at J, with 8 bases between. In nucleotides, the CDR3 is TGTGCCAGCAGTGAGGCGTTCGACACTGAAGCTTTCTTT. Its protein product is CASSEAFDTEAFF.

This clonotype was counted only a few times. As DNA, the CDR3 is TGTGCCAGCAGACAACCGACTAGCGGGGCCTCCTACGAGCAGTACTTC. Amino acid sequence: CASRQPTSGASYEQYF. The chain links TRBV28 to TRBJ2-7; 11 bases align to TRBD2. J gave up 0 bases and V 6 bases, and 7 bases lay outside the gene matches. Germline V gene lookup returns CDR1 MDHEN and CDR2 SYDVKM. The CDR3 has 16 amino acids. Filled out from reference TRBV28 and TRBJ2-7, the complete variable domain reads DVKVTQSSRYLVKRTGEKVFLECVQDMDHENMFWYRQDPGLGLRLIYFSYDVKMKEKGDIPEGYSVSREKKERFSLILESASTNQTSMYLCASRQPTSGASYEQYFGPGTRLTVT.

Only one count was recorded for this clonotype. The V and J genes are TRBV6-1 and TRBJ2-3; 7 bases fit TRBD1. Germline lookup yields CDR1 MNHNS and CDR2 SASEGT. The CDR3 sequence is 14 residues long. V dropped 7 bases and J dropped 3; count of bases not matched to a gene: 7. CDR3 sequence reads: CASKTGMGTDTQYF. CDR3 sequence (DNA): TGTGCCAGCAAGACAGGGATGGGGACAGATACGCAGTATTTT.

The chain recombines TRBV6-4 with TRBJ1-2; 7 bases align to TRBD1. The V gene's germline CDR1 is MRHNA and CDR2 SNTAGT. The ends lost 0 bases at V and 6 bases at J; junction bases unmatched: 4. The CDR3 runs to 14 residues. Written as DNA, the CDR3 is TGTGCCAGCAGTGACTCGACAGGGTCCCATGGCTACACCTTC. As protein: CASSDSTGSHGYTF.

The chain couples TRBV15 to TRBJ2-5, with D tentatively TRBD1 or TRBD2 (5 bases each). The CDR3 is 14 amino acids. The V end lost 3 bases, the J end lost 2 bases, and 10 bases lay between the germline ends. Germline CDR1 LNHNV, CDR2 YYDKDF (reference sequence). The CDR3 nucleotides read TGTGCCACCAGCAGCGGGGCGAAGCAAGAGACCCAGTACTTC. Translating it yields CATSSGAKQETQYF.

This clonotype showed up many times. The chain has TRBV5-6 and TRBJ2-3; 10 nucleotides align to TRBD2. V shed 5 bases, J shed 2 bases, and the junction held 8 bases outside the gene matches. Germline V lookup: CDR1 SGHDT, CDR2 YYEEEE. CDR3 size: 16 residues. CDR3 sequence (DNA): TGTGCCAGCAGTCGGAGGACTAGCGGATACACAGATACGCAGTATTTT. This encodes CASSRRTSGYTDTQYF.

The V call is TRBV2, the J call TRBJ2-3; the D gene is possibly TRBD2 (6 bases). The CDR3 is made up of 15 amino acids. V was clipped by 7 bases and J by 3 bases, with 17 bases between them. Germline V gives CDR1 SNHLY, CDR2 FYNNEI. DNA for the CDR3: TGTGCCAGCAAAGGCCCTAGCGTGCGGACAGATACGCAGTATTTT. Its protein product is CASKGPSVRTDTQYF.

This clonotype appeared a few times. The J gene is TRBJ2-3, the V gene TRBV10-3; TRBD2 aligns across 8 bases. The CDR3 has 14 amino acids. With 8 bases clipped from V and 2 bases from J, the junction kept 6 bases outside the gene matches. CDR1 is ENHRY, CDR2 SYGVKD, per germline. CDR3 region: CAIRERELTDTQYF. The CDR3 nucleotides are TGTGCCATCCGCGAGCGGGAGCTCACAGATACGCAGTATTTT.

This chain connects TRBV5-1 to TRBJ2-3; perhaps D is TRBD1 or TRBD2 (5 bases each). The V and J ends lost 6 bases and 10 bases respectively, with 15 bases between them. Germline V lookup: CDR1 SGHRS, CDR2 YFSETQ. The CDR3 contains 12 residues. The CDR3 protein is CASIPVPGPQYF. CDR3 DNA sequence: TGCGCCAGCATTCCCGTTCCGGGACCGCAGTATTTT.

This clonotype was observed a handful of times. The rearrangement links TRBV7-2 to TRBJ2-7, with D possibly being TRBD1 (5 bases). The CDR3 contains 13 residues. Per the germline V gene, CDR1 is SGHTA and CDR2 is FQGNSA. Trimming removed 5 bases at V and 2 bases at J, with 10 bases between. The CDR3 is CASSQDITYEQYF. The CDR3 nucleotides read TGTGCCAGCAGCCAGGACATTACCTACGAGCAGTACTTC. The variable domain in full, with the rest retrieved from reference TRBV7-2 and TRBJ2-7, is GAGVSQSPSNKVTEKGKDVELRCDPISGHTALYWYRQSLGQGLEFLIYFQGNSAPDKSGLPSDRFSAERTGGSVSTLTIQRTQQEDSAVYLCASSQDITYEQYFGPGTRLTVT.

This clonotype was detected only a few times. The chain uses TRBV2 and TRBJ2-5, with TRBD1 as a possible D gene (5 bases). The CDR3 runs to 17 residues. Trimming left V 5 bases short and J 5 bases short, with 24 bases between. In germline, CDR1 is SNHLY, CDR2 FYNNEI. Here the CDR3 DNA reads TGTGCCAGCAGTACCCCCCCCCTCGGCCAGGGCTGGGAGACCCAGTACTTC. Protein product: CASSTPPLGQGWETQYF.

This clonotype occurred a few times. This sequence joins TRBV27 and TRBJ2-7; D is perhaps TRBD1 (5 bases). V was shortened by 2 bases and J by 4 bases, with 12 bases between the two germline ends. From germline, CDR1 is MNHEY and CDR2 SMNVEV (reference sequence). The CDR3 consists of 14 residues. The CDR3 nucleotides are TGTGCCAGCAGTTTAGCAGGGCATGGGTACGAGCAGTACTTC. Translated: CASSLAGHGYEQYF.

This rearrangement joins TRBV12-3 or TRBV12-4 to TRBJ2-3; D uncertain. V shed 2 bases and J shed 6 bases, with 9 bases lying between them. CDR3 length: 13 amino acids. CDR3 DNA sequence: TGTGCCAGCAGTTTAATAGAGGCGGATACGCAGTATTTT. As protein: CASSLIEADTQYF.

Concerning this clonotype: The germline gene is not matched at one end of the junction; a read error may be the cause. The gene calls are TRBV20-1 and TRBJ2-3, with 12 bases matching TRBD2. This CDR3 spans 15 amino acids. CDR1 is DFQATT, CDR2 SNEGSKA, per germline (reference sequence). The CDR3 loop reads CSARELAGGQRTQYF. In DNA form, the CDR3 reads TGCAGTGCCAGAGAGCTAGCGGGAGGGCAACGGACGCAGTATTTT.

The chain uses TRBV2 and TRBJ2-3, with D unclear. Deletions cut 0 bases from V and 5 bases from J, with 6 bases between. Germline assignment: CDR1 SNHLY and CDR2 FYNNEI. The CDR3 length is 13 residues. The DNA for the CDR3 is TGTGCCAGCAGTGAAGCAAGGAGAGATACGCAGTATTTT. Amino acid sequence: CASSEARRDTQYF.

The sample holds a few counts of this clonotype. The V gene is TRBV6-1, the J gene TRBJ2-1; TRBD2 might be the D (6 bases). Trimming stripped 10 bases from V and 8 bases from J, with 18 bases between. The CDR3 loop spans 13 amino acids. Germline values: CDR1 MNHNS, CDR2 SASEGT. The CDR3 spells CATTGTPTYEQFF. The CDR3 DNA reads as TGTGCCACCACGGGGACTCCCACCTATGAGCAGTTCTTC.

This clonotype turned up a few times. The chain couples TRBV5-1 to TRBJ2-3; 12 bases agree with TRBD2. Germline CDR1 reads SGHRS; CDR2 reads YFSETQ. CDR3 size: 21 residues. Losses at the gene ends were 0 bases for V and 2 bases for J; bases not matched to a gene: 16. The CDR3: CASSLVWTRLAGGPDTDTQYF. CDR3 in DNA: TGCGCCAGCAGCTTGGTGTGGACTCGGCTAGCGGGAGGGCCGGACACAGATACGCAGTATTTT.

The chain carries TRBV11-3 and TRBJ2-1, with 9 bases aligning to TRBD2. V lost 5 bases to trimming and J lost 6 bases; unmatched junction nucleotides: 5. Germline V gene lookup returns CDR1 SGHNT and CDR2 YENEEA. The CDR3 has 14 amino acids. The CDR3: CASSPGRGGNEQFF. The CDR3 region has the DNA TGTGCCAGCAGCCCCGGGCGGGGGGGCAATGAGCAGTTCTTC.

The chain joins TRBV7-2 to TRBJ2-2, with 9 positions matching TRBD2. Germline loops: CDR1 SGHTA, CDR2 FQGNSA. CDR3 size: 15 residues. V shed 5 bases and J 6 bases; nucleotides not matched to a gene: 7. In DNA form, the CDR3 reads TGTGCCAGCAGCGAAGTAGCGGGAGTAGCCGGGGAGCTGTTTTTT. This sequence encodes CASSEVAGVAGELFF.

This clonotype was seen a handful of times. V usage is TRBV14 and J usage is TRBJ1-1; TRBD1 might be the D (6 bases). Germline CDR1 reads SGHDN; CDR2 reads FVKESK. The V and J ends lost 3 bases and 6 bases respectively, with 14 bases between them. The CDR3 spans 14 residues. Here the CDR3 reads CASSQQQGRAEAFF. CDR3 sequence (DNA): TGTGCCAGCAGCCAGCAACAGGGTAGGGCTGAAGCTTTCTTT.

This clonotype has a count of ten or more. V and J are TRBV5-1 and TRBJ2-1, with D hard to call. Deletions cut 1 base from V and 5 bases from J, with 10 bases between. Germline CDR1 and CDR2: SGHRS and YFSETQ. The CDR3 consists of 14 residues. For the CDR3, the DNA is TGCGCCAGCAGCTTGTTTGTCGGAGACAATGAGCAGTTCTTC. This gives the protein CASSLFVGDNEQFF.

The rearrangement uses TRBV6-2 or TRBV6-3 and TRBJ2-2; D unresolved. Germline V gene data show CDR1 as MNHEY and CDR2 as SVGEGT. The CDR3 sequence is 11 residues long. The germline V and J ends were trimmed by 5 bases and 5 bases, with 3 bases remaining between them. CDR3 DNA: TGTGCCAGCAGTATGACCGGGGAGCTGTTTTTT. It is translated as CASSMTGELFF.

V and J are TRBV7-8 and TRBJ1-3; 7 bases align to TRBD1. From germline, CDR1 is SGHVS and CDR2 FQNEAQ. The junction had 4 bases not matched to a gene; V was cut back by 4 bases and J by 4 bases. There are 14 residues in the CDR3. As DNA, the CDR3 is TGTGCCAGCAGCTGGGGGACAGTCGGAAACACCATATATTTT. Translating gives CASSWGTVGNTIYF.

The chain has TRBV6-1 and TRBJ2-2; TRBD2 aligns across 8 bases. CDR3 length: 15 amino acids. Germline CDR1 reads MNHNS; CDR2 reads SASEGT. V was clipped by 2 bases and J by 6 bases; unmatched bases: 5. The CDR3 reads CASSERVAGPGELFF. CDR3 coding DNA: TGTGCCAGCAGTGAAAGGGTAGCGGGACCCGGGGAGCTGTTTTTT.

This rearrangement joins TRBV6-5 to TRBJ2-5, with 10 bases matching TRBD2. CDR3 length: 15 amino acids. The germline gives CDR1 MNHEY, CDR2 SVGAGI. The V gene end was trimmed by 0 bases and the J gene end by 3 bases; junction bases not matched to a gene: 1. CDR3 DNA sequence: TGTGCCAGCAGTTACTCCCTAGCGGGAGAAGAGACCCAGTACTTC. As protein: CASSYSLAGEETQYF.

The V gene is TRBV25-1, the J gene TRBJ2-7; TRBD2 agrees at 8 bases. The CDR3 has 15 amino acids. V lost 2 bases, J lost 4 bases, and 7 bases stayed unmatched. Per the germline V gene, CDR1 is MGHDK and CDR2 is SYGVNS. This CDR3 reads CASSEIGGRTYEQYF. The CDR3 DNA sequence: TGTGCCAGCAGTGAAATCGGCGGGAGGACGTACGAGCAGTACTTC.

The chain has TRBV29-1 and TRBJ2-7, with D perhaps being TRBD1 or TRBD2 (6 bases each). The CDR3 is 14 residues long. Germline V lookup: CDR1 SQVTM, CDR2 ANQGSEA. The V end lost 6 bases, the J end lost 2 bases, and 17 bases lay between the germline ends. The CDR3, as DNA: TGCAGCGTGAGCGTCAGGGGACTTACCTACGAGCAGTACTTC. This sequence encodes CSVSVRGLTYEQYF.

CDR3 residues: CASSYARPGLGNEQFF. The CDR3 DNA sequence: TGTGCCAGCAGTTACGCACGACCGGGTCTCGGTAATGAGCAGTTCTTC. The chain couples TRBV6-5 to TRBJ2-1; no reliable D call. The CDR3 loop spans 16 amino acids. Germline values: CDR1 MNHEY, CDR2 SVGAGI. Trimming removed 2 bases at V and 7 bases at J, with 18 bases between.

J is TRBJ2-1 and V is TRBV19; D is ambiguous. Trimming shortened V by 0 bases and J by 5 bases, and 11 bases separated the two germline ends. The germline V gene encodes CDR1 LNHDA and CDR2 SQIVND (reference sequence). This CDR3 is built from 15 residues. The CDR3 sequence: CASSIDRATNNEQFF. The CDR3 region has the DNA TGTGCCAGTAGTATAGATCGGGCTACCAACAATGAGCAGTTCTTC.

Only a few counts were recorded for this clonotype. The gene calls are TRBV6-5 and TRBJ2-3, with a weak D call TRBD1 (6 bases). Trimming stripped 0 bases from V and 0 bases from J, with 10 bases between. This CDR3 comprises 16 residues. Germline V lookup: CDR1 MNHEY, CDR2 SVGAGI. CDR3 in amino acids: CASSYSGDISTDTQYF. The CDR3 coding sequence is TGTGCCAGCAGTTACTCGGGGGACATAAGCACAGATACGCAGTATTTT.

The table lists this clonotype with a few counts. The chain couples TRBV5-1 to TRBJ2-3; 7 bases fit TRBD2. Unmatched junction bases numbered 10, after V lost 8 bases and J lost 4 bases. Germline V CDR1 and CDR2: SGHRS, YFSETQ. The CDR3 loop spans 14 amino acids. The CDR3 reads CASSQGGVADTQYF. The CDR3 nucleotides read TGCGCCAGTTCCCAGGGAGGGGTTGCAGATACGCAGTATTTT.